The 22 T cell receptor beta chains given below trace back to one sample, sequenced in a study of cytomegalovirus exposure and HLA in healthy donors. PCR employed 60 Vbeta and 13 Jbeta primers. Data came from immunoSEQ multiplex PCR; TCRdb stores just in-frame clones and leaves some out. In the table there are 150,000 to 200,000 clones, around three quarters of which are singletons. The sequencing input was PBMCs. These receptors all stem from a male donor in good health and CMV-seronegative.

This clone was observed a few times. The gene calls are TRBV7-9 and TRBJ1-5; 9 bases match TRBD1. This CDR3 spans 16 amino acids. Trimming at V came to 4 bases and at J to 2 bases, leaving 6 bases not matched to a gene. CDR1 and CDR2 from the germline V gene are SEHNR and FQNEAQ (reference sequence). CDR3 sequence (DNA): TGTGCCAGCAGCTCCTCGGACAGGGGCGGCAATCAGCCCCAGCATTTT. Translation: CASSSSDRGGNQPQHF.

This clone appeared once. The chain recombines TRBV6-6 with TRBJ2-7, with 11 bases aligning to TRBD1. The V and J ends lost 2 bases and 5 bases, in that order; junction bases with no gene match: 5. CDR3 length: 15 residues. In germline, CDR1 is MNHNY, CDR2 SVGAGI (reference sequence). The CDR3 DNA sequence: TGTGCCAGCAGTTACGGGCGGGGACAGGGGGACGAGCAGTACTTC. Protein product: CASSYGRGQGDEQYF.

The chain uses TRBV19 and TRBJ2-1, with TRBD2 matching 15 bases. CDR1 is LNHDA, CDR2 SQIVND, per germline (reference sequence). The CDR3 length is 15 residues. The trim removed 4 bases at V and 7 bases at J, leaving 2 bases unmatched. DNA for the CDR3: TGTGCCAGTAGTAGGACTAGCGGGAGGGGTAATGAGCAGTTCTTC. This codes for CASSRTSGRGNEQFF.

The chain joins TRBV5-1 to TRBJ2-7; 12 bases map to TRBD2. V was pared by 4 bases and J by 2 bases, with 10 bases of the junction left unmatched. Germline CDR1 SGHRS, CDR2 YFSETQ. There are 17 residues in the CDR3. CDR3: CASSRTSGTAGAYEQYF. Written as DNA, the CDR3 is TGCGCCAGCAGCAGGACTAGCGGGACAGCCGGGGCCTACGAGCAGTACTTC.

The rearrangement links TRBV7-9 to TRBJ1-5; D is uncertain. CDR1 and CDR2 (germline): SEHNR, FQNEAQ (reference sequence). V was pared by 5 bases and J by 2 bases, with 4 bases between. CDR3 length equals 12 residues. DNA for the CDR3: TGTGCCAGCAGCCCGGGCAATCAGCCCCAGCATTTT. It codes for CASSPGNQPQHF.

The chain carries TRBV5-5 and TRBJ2-1; tentatively, D is TRBD1 (5 bases). V was pared by 0 bases and J by 4 bases, with 8 bases between. Germline V gene lookup returns CDR1 SGHKS and CDR2 YYEKEE (reference sequence). The CDR3 runs 14 residues. CDR3 coding DNA: TGTGCCAGCAGCTTGGACAGGAGTTACAATGAGCAGTTCTTC. Its translation is CASSLDRSYNEQFF. The whole variable domain, filled in from reference TRBV5-5 and TRBJ2-1, reads DAGVTQSPTHLIKTRGQQVTLRCSPISGHKSVSWYQQVLGQGPQFIFQYYEKEERGRGNFPDRFSARQFPNYSSELNVNALLLGDSALYLCASSLDRSYNEQFFGPGTRLTVL.

This clone was found a few times. J is TRBJ1-2 and V is TRBV10-3; 7 positions match TRBD1. With V trimmed by 4 bases and J by 2 bases, 4 bases remained unmatched. The CDR3 consists of 14 residues. CDR1 ENHRY and CDR2 SYGVKD come from the germline V gene. The CDR3 region is CAISGTGENYGYTF. As DNA, the CDR3 is TGTGCCATCAGTGGGACAGGTGAAAACTATGGCTACACCTTC.

V is TRBV7-3 and J is TRBJ2-2, with D unresolved. Germline V gene sequence: CDR1 SGHTA, CDR2 FQGTGA. V was pared by 2 bases and J by 1 base, with 11 bases between. This CDR3 is 16 amino acids long. The CDR3 DNA reads TGTGCCAGCAGCTTATCCCAAATTCAGAACACCGGGGAGCTGTTTTTT. Translation gives CASSLSQIQNTGELFF. The full variable domain, rest sourced from reference TRBV7-3 and TRBJ2-2, is GAGVSQTPSNKVTEKGKYVELRCDPISGHTALYWYRQSLGQGPEFLIYFQGTGAADDSGLPNDRFFAVRPEGSVSTLKIQRTERGDSAVYLCASSLSQIQNTGELFFGEGSRLTVL.

The chain uses TRBV4-1 and TRBJ2-1; 8 nucleotides match TRBD2. The CDR3 totals 17 residues. Germline V gene sequence: CDR1 MGHRA, CDR2 YSYEKL. V dropped 1 base and J dropped 10; count of bases not matched to a gene: 15. The CDR3 DNA reads as TGCGCCAGCAGCCAAGTTGGGGTAGGCGGGGGGACGGGAGAGCAGTTCTTC. It codes for CASSQVGVGGGTGEQFF.

The chain carries TRBV10-3 and TRBJ1-3; 7 bases align to TRBD1. V lost 6 bases to trimming and J lost 2 bases; unmatched junction nucleotides: 10. The CDR3 is made up of 16 amino acids. CDR1 ENHRY and CDR2 SYGVKD come from the germline V gene. DNA of the CDR3: TGTGCCATCAGAATCGGGACAGAAGTCACTGGAAACACCATATATTTT. Amino acids: CAIRIGTEVTGNTIYF.

The V and J genes are TRBV29-1 and TRBJ1-4; D call uncertain. The CDR3 contains 12 residues. Trimming shortened V by 7 bases and J by 3 bases, and 9 bases separated the two germline ends. Germline V gene sequence: CDR1 SQVTM, CDR2 ANQGSEA. CDR3 nucleotides: TGCAGCGGCACCAGCGCTAATGAAAAACTGTTTTTT. Its protein product is CSGTSANEKLFF.

V is TRBV7-9 and J is TRBJ1-1, with D hard to call. Per the germline V gene, CDR1 is SEHNR and CDR2 is FQNEAQ (reference sequence). This CDR3 has 14 amino acids. V was cut by 2 bases and J by 1 base, with 8 bases left in between. The DNA for the CDR3 is TGTGCCAGCAGCTTAATTCGACAGAACACTGAAGCTTTCTTT. Amino acids: CASSLIRQNTEAFF. The entire variable domain, with the rest obtained from reference TRBV7-9 and TRBJ1-1, is as follows: DTGVSQNPRHKITKRGQNVTFRCDPISEHNRLYWYRQTLGQGPEFLTYFQNEAQLEKSRLLSDRFSAERPKGSFSTLEIQRTEQGDSAMYLCASSLIRQNTEAFFGQGTRLTVV.

The chain joins TRBV15 to TRBJ1-1; 7 bases match TRBD1. CDR1 and CDR2 from the germline V gene are LNHNV and YYDKDF (reference sequence). V trimming: 1 base; J trimming: 4 bases; junction bases outside the gene matches: 6. The CDR3 runs to 15 residues. CDR3: CATSRGTTGFTEAFF. The CDR3 DNA follows: TGTGCCACCAGCAGAGGGACGACAGGGTTCACTGAAGCTTTCTTT.

The V call is TRBV9, the J call TRBJ2-7; tentative D call: TRBD2 (6 bases). Trimming removed 0 bases from V and 3 bases from J, with 10 bases in between. Germline loops: CDR1 SGDLS, CDR2 YYNGEE. CDR3 length equals 14 residues. Here the CDR3 DNA reads TGTGCCAGCAGCGTAGCTAGCGCGAGCTACGAGCAGTACTTC. Its translation: CASSVASASYEQYF.

The rearrangement links TRBV5-6 to TRBJ1-1, with a possible D match to TRBD1 (5 bases). From germline, CDR1 is SGHDT and CDR2 YYEEEE. The V and J ends lost 4 bases and 6 bases respectively, with 16 bases between them. This CDR3 has 14 residues. The CDR3 reads CASSLLRGSAEAFF. In nucleotides, the CDR3 is TGTGCCAGCAGCCTTCTTCGGGGGTCGGCTGAAGCTTTCTTT.

The DNA for the CDR3 is TGTGCCAGCTCCCGGGAGGTGGGCACCATATATTTT. This sequence encodes CASSREVGTIYF. The chain combines TRBV9 with TRBJ1-3; D is uncertain. The CDR3 extends over 12 amino acids. CDR1 and CDR2 from the germline V gene are SGDLS and YYNGEE. V lost 7 bases to trimming and J lost 9 bases, with 14 bases between them. Full variable domain (rest looked up from reference TRBV9 and TRBJ1-3): DSGVTQTPKHLITATGQRVTLRCSPRSGDLSVYWYQQSLDQGLQFLIQYYNGEERAKGNILERFSAQQFPDLHSELNLSSLELGDSALYFCASSREVGTIYFGEGSWLTVV.

The chain carries TRBV28 and TRBJ1-2; 7 nucleotides match TRBD1. V lost 7 bases to trimming and J lost 1 base; unmatched junction nucleotides: 6. Germline CDR1 is MDHEN and CDR2 is SYDVKM. There are 14 residues in the CDR3. The CDR3: CASTPGQRNYGYTF. The CDR3 region has the DNA TGTGCCAGCACTCCGGGACAGCGTAACTATGGCTACACCTTC.

This chain connects TRBV5-1 to TRBJ2-1; D is perhaps TRBD2 (6 bases). The V gene's germline CDR1 is SGHRS and CDR2 YFSETQ. V was shortened by 3 bases and J by 4 bases, with 14 bases between the two germline ends. This CDR3 is 15 amino acids long. The CDR3 DNA sequence: TGCGCCAGCAGCTCCCAGTTAGCGGTTTACAATGAGCAGTTCTTC. This codes for CASSSQLAVYNEQFF.

The table lists this clone with a few counts. The V gene is TRBV18, the J gene TRBJ2-7; 7 bases match TRBD2. The germline V gene encodes CDR1 KGHSH and CDR2 LQKENI. The CDR3 is 19 amino acids. After removal of 1 base from V and 3 bases from J, the junction contained 18 bases not matched to a gene. Written as DNA, the CDR3 is TGTGCCAGCTCACCACAAGAGGGTTTCGTGGGGGAGGGGAGCTACGAGCAGTACTTC. This codes for CASSPQEGFVGEGSYEQYF.

The gene calls are TRBV4-2 and TRBJ1-2; no definite D call. CDR3 length: 15 amino acids. Trimming took off 1 base at V and 4 bases at J, with 13 bases between the two ends. Germline assignment: CDR1 LGHNA and CDR2 YNFKEQ. The CDR3 DNA reads as TGTGCCAGCAGCCAAGTGTCCGGGTTGGGCTATGGCTACACCTTC. Amino acids: CASSQVSGLGYGYTF.

This rearrangement joins TRBV9 to TRBJ2-2, with 7 bases fitting TRBD2. Trimming took 6 bases from V and 7 from J; bases not matched to a gene: 15. CDR1 is SGDLS, CDR2 YYNGEE, per germline. This CDR3 has 16 amino acids. The CDR3 loop is CASTPGGTTRIGELFF. CDR3 bases: TGTGCCAGCACCCCGGGTGGGACTACCCGAATCGGGGAGCTGTTTTTT.

The chain carries TRBV4-1 and TRBJ2-4; tentatively, D is TRBD2 (5 bases). V was clipped by 4 bases and J by 0 bases, with 19 bases between them. The length of the CDR3 is 18 residues. The germline CDR1 and CDR2 sequences are MGHRA and YSYEKL. CDR3 loop: CASSRGPRDILAKNIQYF. The CDR3 DNA follows: TGCGCCAGCAGCCGAGGACCCCGGGATATTCTAGCCAAAAACATTCAGTACTTC.